This T cell receptor beta chain was observed in a study of blood T cell repertoires in COVID-19. Study-wide background: Samples taken during acute and convalescent COVID-19 were collected in the United States, Italy and Spain.

This clone was observed a handful of times. Participants were aged 18 to 89 years from about two dozen US areas. Participants reported their clinical history, and cohort assignment relied on those reports. This table comes from immunoSEQ multiplex PCR, and its TCRdb copy is limited to in-frame clones, with some not included. The data show fewer than 250,000 clones, 83% seen once. The CDR3 sequence is 15 residues long. Germline V CDR1 and CDR2: SGHVS, FNYEAQ. V lost 1 base and J lost 5, with 14 bases in between. The receptor comes from a woman aged 40-49 years who had been exposed to COVID-19. The chain couples TRBV7-6 to TRBJ2-5, with a weak D call TRBD1 (5 bases). Input material: PBMCs or T cells enriched from blood (not recorded which). The CDR3 region is CASSLGRIGVETQYF. CDR3 bases: TGTGCCAGCAGCTTAGGTCGGATAGGGGTGGAGACCCAGTACTTC.